Listed here are 16 T cell receptor beta chains from one sample, sequenced in a study of identical twins. TCRdb re-called the 5' RACE reads with MiXCR, one entry per CDR3 protein. Among roughly 230,000 distinct CDR3 sequences, about 9% were seen once, and the ten largest hold less than 4%. These data were likewise used in another study, on yellow fever vaccine responses in identical twins.

Material for sequencing was CD8+ T cells sorted from blood. The receptors originated from a woman aged 18-30 years in good health.

Note on this clonotype: A much larger clone sits a single nucleotide away, making a read error possible. The genes are TRBV11-2 and TRBJ2-3, with D perhaps matching TRBD1 (5 bases). CDR1 is SGHAT, CDR2 FQNNGV, per germline. This CDR3 comprises 14 residues. The CDR3: CASSLGLSTDTQNF. Here the CDR3 DNA reads TGTGCCAGCAGCTTAGGGCTTTCGACAGATACGCAGAATTTT.

DNA of the CDR3: TGTGCCAGCAGCCACATTAGCGGGGGGCCGGATACGCAGTATTTT. It translates to CASSHISGGPDTQYF. The rearrangement uses TRBV6-2 or TRBV6-3 and TRBJ2-3; 10 bases are shared with TRBD2. The CDR3 has 15 residues. V shed 6 bases and J 6 bases; nucleotides not matched to a gene: 9. CDR1 is MNHEY and CDR2 is SVGEGT in the germline V gene.

The chain is built from TRBV15 and TRBJ2-3; 7 bases are shared with TRBD2. Germline V gene lookup returns CDR1 LNHNV and CDR2 YYDKDF (reference sequence). The CDR3 contains 16 residues. J lost 6 bases, V lost 1 base, and 10 bases had no gene match. The DNA for the CDR3 is TGTGCCACCAGCAGAGCCCACGCGGGAGAAGCCGATACGCAGTATTTT. As protein: CATSRAHAGEADTQYF.

This clonotype was recorded a few times. V is TRBV4-1 and J is TRBJ2-5, with D perhaps TRBD2 (7 bases). CDR3 length: 17 residues. Germline-derived CDR1 and CDR2 are MGHRA and YSYEKL. V was trimmed by 0 bases and J by 10 bases, leaving 24 bases between them. The CDR3 bases are TGCGCCAGCAGCCAAGATGGAGGGGGGGCCTCCGCGACTGGCCAGTACTTC. It codes for CASSQDGGGASATGQYF.

This clonotype was found a few times. This rearrangement joins TRBV9 to TRBJ2-7; the match to TRBD1 covers 9 bases. The germline CDR1 and CDR2 sequences are SGDLS and YYNGEE. There are 12 residues in the CDR3. Trimming at V came to 4 bases and at J to 6 bases, leaving 2 bases not matched to a gene. CDR3 sequence: CASSTTGGEQYF. As DNA, the CDR3 is TGTGCCAGCAGCACGACAGGGGGCGAGCAGTACTTC.

A few counts support this clonotype. The chain employs TRBV3-1 and TRBJ2-7; weak D call: TRBD1 (6 bases). There are 17 residues in the CDR3. The germline CDR1 and CDR2 sequences are LGHDT and YNNKEL (reference sequence). Trimming cost V 0 bases and J 3 bases, with 18 bases left between them. CDR3: CASSQDARQVRVYEQYF. Here the CDR3 DNA reads TGTGCCAGCAGCCAAGACGCTCGACAGGTGAGGGTCTACGAGCAGTACTTC.

This clonotype showed up just a few times. The chain has TRBV7-9 and TRBJ1-2, with D hard to call. The CDR3 extends over 13 amino acids. CDR1 and CDR2 (germline): SEHNR, FQNEAQ (reference sequence). The ends were cut back, 5 bases at V and 6 bases at J, with 13 bases in the middle. The CDR3 region has the DNA TGTGCCAGCAGCCTCCGGCCTGTTGATGGCTACACCTTC. Protein sequence: CASSLRPVDGYTF.

The chain joins TRBV6-2 or TRBV6-3 to TRBJ1-1; D might be TRBD1 (6 bases). V shed 0 bases and J shed 0 bases, with 11 bases lying between them. Germline CDR1 MNHEY, CDR2 SVGEGT. The CDR3 is 16 amino acids. CDR3 sequence: CASSYSYREMNTEAFF. The CDR3 DNA is TGTGCCAGCAGTTACTCCTACAGGGAGATGAACACTGAAGCTTTCTTT.

V gene TRBV13 combines with J gene TRBJ2-2, with 12 positions matching TRBD2. J was trimmed by 7 bases and V by 4 bases; bases with no gene match: 7. Germline CDR1 is PRHDT and CDR2 is FYEKMQ (reference sequence). This CDR3 spans 16 amino acids. The CDR3 DNA reads as TGTGCCAGCAGCTCGCCTAGCGGGAGGGCCGTCGGGGAGCTGTTTTTT. Its translation is CASSSPSGRAVGELFF. The full variable domain, rest sourced from reference TRBV13 and TRBJ2-2, is AAGVIQSPRHLIKEKRETATLKCYPIPRHDTVYWYQQGPGQDPQFLISFYEKMQSDKGSIPDRFSAQQFSDYHSELNMSSLELGDSALYFCASSSPSGRAVGELFFGEGSRLTVL.

At least ten counts were recorded for this clonotype. The V and J genes are TRBV27 and TRBJ2-1; 12 nucleotides align to TRBD1. The J segment lost 8 bases and the V segment lost 2 bases, leaving 4 bases of the junction unmatched. From germline, CDR1 is MNHEY and CDR2 SMNVEV (reference sequence). The CDR3 has 15 amino acids. DNA for the CDR3: TGTGCCAGCAGTTTAAGGGACAGGGGGCAAGATGAGCAGTTCTTC. Its protein product is CASSLRDRGQDEQFF.

This clonotype has at least ten counts. This rearrangement joins TRBV4-3 to TRBJ1-1; TRBD1 matches 7 bases. Per the germline V gene, CDR1 is LGHNA and CDR2 is YSLEER. The CDR3 is made up of 17 amino acids. Trimming at V came to 0 bases and at J to 4 bases, leaving 11 bases not matched to a gene. CDR3 bases: TGCGCCAGCAGCCAAGAAATTGGGAGCAGGGGGGGCACTGAAGCTTTCTTT. As protein: CASSQEIGSRGGTEAFF.

This chain joins TRBV7-3 and TRBJ2-2; D ambiguous. The V gene's germline CDR1 is SGHTA and CDR2 FQGTGA. This CDR3 region has 12 residues. V dropped 3 bases and J dropped 6 bases, with 5 bases sitting between them. CDR3 sequence reads: CASSFISGELFF. In nucleotides, the CDR3 is TGTGCCAGCAGCTTTATTTCCGGGGAGCTGTTTTTT.

This clonotype was detected ten times or more. The CDR3 sequence: CASSLASGETQYF. CDR3 DNA sequence: TGTGCCAGCAGTTTAGCGTCCGGGGAGACCCAGTACTTC. The chain is built from TRBV12-3 or TRBV12-4 and TRBJ2-5; D ambiguous. The CDR3 totals 13 residues. The V and J ends lost 0 bases and 5 bases respectively, with 7 bases between them.

V usage is TRBV11-3 and J usage is TRBJ2-5, with TRBD1 identical over 10 bases. Germline V gene data show CDR1 as SGHNT and CDR2 as YENEEA. V dropped 4 bases and J dropped 3; count of bases not matched to a gene: 5. This CDR3 contains 15 residues. The CDR3 DNA follows: TGTGCCAGCAGCTCCCGGGACAGGGGAGAAGAGACCCAGTACTTC. Protein sequence: CASSSRDRGEETQYF.

Only a few counts were recorded for this clonotype. This chain connects TRBV6-1 to TRBJ2-7; 12 bases line up with TRBD2. Germline V lookup: CDR1 MNHNS, CDR2 SASEGT. This CDR3 comprises 14 residues. The junction had 5 bases not matched to a gene; V was cut back by 7 bases and J by 4 bases. The CDR3, as DNA: TGTGCCAGCACGCTAGCGGGGGGGCAATACGAGCAGTACTTC. Translating it yields CASTLAGGQYEQYF.

V and J are TRBV7-2 and TRBJ1-1; a possible D gene is TRBD1 (6 bases). The CDR3 length is 13 residues. V was clipped by 5 bases and J by 5 bases, with 12 bases between them. The germline CDR1 and CDR2 sequences are SGHTA and FQGNSA. The DNA of the CDR3 is TGTGCCAGCAGCCCTCACAGGGTTACTGAAGCTTTCTTT. Its translation: CASSPHRVTEAFF.